Listed here is a single T cell receptor beta chain. The data are from a study of T cell changes during pregnancy in multiple sclerosis. The data were produced by immunoSEQ multiplex PCR, yet TCRdb's version contains in-frame clones alone and is incomplete. Here the sample spans under 65,000 clones, just over 90% being singletons. The germline CDR1 and CDR2 sequences are MNHEY and SMNVEV (reference sequence). V was shortened by 0 bases and J by 5 bases, with 14 bases between the two germline ends. This CDR3 spans 16 amino acids. V usage is TRBV27 and J usage is TRBJ2-1, with D perhaps matching TRBD1 (5 bases). The sample consisted of CD8+ T cells from peripheral blood mononuclear cells, taken in the second trimester of pregnancy. The receptor was derived from a female donor with multiple sclerosis, enrolled in a pregnancy study. The CDR3 spells CASSLSKQEYHNEQFF. DNA of the CDR3: TGTGCCAGCAGTTTATCCAAACAGGAATACCACAATGAGCAGTTCTTC.